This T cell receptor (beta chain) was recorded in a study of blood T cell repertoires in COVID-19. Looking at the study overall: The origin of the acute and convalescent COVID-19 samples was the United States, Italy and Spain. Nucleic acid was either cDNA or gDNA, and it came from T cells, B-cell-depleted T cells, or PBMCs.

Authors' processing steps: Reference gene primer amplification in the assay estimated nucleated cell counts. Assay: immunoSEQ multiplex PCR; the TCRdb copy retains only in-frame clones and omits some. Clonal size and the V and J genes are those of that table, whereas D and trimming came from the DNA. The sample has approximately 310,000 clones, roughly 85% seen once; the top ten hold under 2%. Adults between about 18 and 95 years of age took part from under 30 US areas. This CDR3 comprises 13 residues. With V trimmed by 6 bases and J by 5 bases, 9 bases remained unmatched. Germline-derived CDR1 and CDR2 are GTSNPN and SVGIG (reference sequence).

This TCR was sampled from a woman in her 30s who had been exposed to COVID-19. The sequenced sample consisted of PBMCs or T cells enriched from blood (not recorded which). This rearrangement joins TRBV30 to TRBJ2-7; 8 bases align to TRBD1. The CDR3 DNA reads TGTGCCTGCCCGGGACAGGTATATAACGAGCAGTACTTC. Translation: CACPGQVYNEQYF.